One and the same sample provided the 8 T cell receptor beta chains below, sequenced in a study of molecular identifiers for immune sequencing clone quantification. TCRdb reanalysed the PCR reads using MiXCR and keeps one entry per CDR3 protein. This sample has 300,000 to 350,000 distinct CDR3 sequences, with about 20% found just once. Sequenced input: naive CD8+ T cells from blood, with Jurkat cell RNA spiked in. Noted subset: FACS-sorted CD8+CD4-CCR7+CD45RA+ naive T cells. These receptors were obtained from a human donor in good health. Some libraries in this study had Jurkat cell RNA spiked in.

In this sample, this clonotype turned up a few times. The CDR3, as DNA: TGCGCCAGCAGCCACCTGAGGGGGGCTCCAAATGAAAAACTGTTTTTT. It translates to CASSHLRGAPNEKLFF. The chain is built from TRBV4-3 and TRBJ1-4, with D tentatively TRBD1 (6 bases). V gave up 3 bases and J gave up 5 bases, with 16 bases separating them. CDR3 length: 16 amino acids. The V gene's germline CDR1 is LGHNA and CDR2 YSLEER.

The V gene is TRBV11-2, the J gene TRBJ2-1; TRBD1 or TRBD2 may be the D gene (5 bases each). Germline V gene sequence: CDR1 SGHAT, CDR2 FQNNGV. Between the trimmed V and J ends, which lost 5 bases and 6 bases, there was a span of 17 bases. The CDR3 contains 15 residues. CDR3 sequence: CASSGGTPRVNEQFF. CDR3 nucleotides: TGTGCCAGCAGCGGTGGGACCCCCCGAGTCAATGAGCAGTTCTTC.

This clonotype was counted between two and nine times. It is likely a read error, because the conserved phenylalanine at the end of the CDR3 is missing. The DNA is omitted, as the CDR3 cannot be located on it reliably, and the CDR3 follows TCRdb's listing. This chain links TRBV27 with TRBJ1-1; the D call TRBD1 from the table was never checked on the DNA. The CDR3 is 14 residues long, counting both termini. Germline assignment: CDR1 MNHEY and CDR2 SMNVEV (reference sequence). The CDR3 here is CASSSRPLTGRIVV.

As for this clonotype: This may stem from a read error, because a much larger clone lies one nucleotide away. The rearrangement joins TRBV5-5 to TRBJ1-2, with TRBD1 as a possible D gene (5 bases). CDR3 length: 15 amino acids. CDR1 SGHKS and CDR2 YYEKEE come from the germline V gene (reference sequence). CDR3 coding DNA: TGTGCCAGCGGCTTGTTTGACAGCCCTAACTATGGCTACACCTTC. Amino acid sequence: CASGLFDSPNYGYTF. The variable domain in full, with the rest retrieved from reference TRBV5-5 and TRBJ1-2, is DAGVTQSPTHLIKTRGQQVTLRCSPISGHKSVSWYQQVLGQGPQFIFQYYEKEERGRGNFPDRFSARQFPNYSSELNVNALLLGDSALYLCASGLFDSPNYGYTFGSGTRLTVV.

This clonotype was recorded at least ten times. This chain links TRBV7-9 with TRBJ2-4; the D is unclear. CDR3 length: 14 amino acids. V was trimmed by 5 bases and J by 8 bases, leaving 16 bases between them. Germline V CDR1 and CDR2: SEHNR, FQNEAQ (reference sequence). CDR3 nucleotide sequence: TGTGCCAGCAGCACACCAAATAATTGGGACATTCAGTACTTC. Translated: CASSTPNNWDIQYF.

This clonotype appeared many times. The rearrangement joins TRBV4-3 to TRBJ2-7, with D hard to call. The CDR3 spans 15 residues. Trimming cost V 0 bases and J 6 bases, with 15 bases left between them. Germline V gene sequence: CDR1 LGHNA, CDR2 YSLEER. Here the CDR3 reads CASSQELYRIGEQYF. The CDR3 region has the DNA TGCGCCAGCAGCCAAGAGTTGTATAGAATCGGCGAGCAGTACTTC.

This clonotype came up many times. The chain combines TRBV2 with TRBJ1-1; a possible D gene is TRBD1 (5 bases). CDR3 length equals 12 residues. Germline assignment: CDR1 SNHLY and CDR2 FYNNEI. V lost 6 bases and J lost 6, with 11 bases in between. CDR3 coding DNA: TGTGCCAGCAGAGATGACAGTTCTGAAGCTTTCTTT. Its translation: CASRDDSSEAFF.

Turning to this clonotype: The germline gene is not matched at one end of the junction; a read error may be the cause. The genes are TRBV11-2 and TRBJ2-5, with D maybe TRBD2 (6 bases). This CDR3 has 15 residues. Germline lookup yields CDR1 SGHAT and CDR2 FQNNGV. CDR3 in amino acids: CAGSLAGGSQETQYF. The CDR3 region has the DNA TGTGCCGGCAGCTTAGCCGGGGGTTCCCAAGAGACCCAGTACTTC.